Shown below are 11 T cell receptor beta chains from a single sample sequenced in a study of spatial heterogeneity in lung cancer. One entry per CDR3 protein results from TCRdb running MiXCR on the 5' RACE reads. The table lists fewer than 6,000 distinct CDR3 sequences, more than 7.5% of them singletons. As for time point: sample taken at primary tumor resection. Study-wide findings and caveats: Tracking of tumor mutation counts was seen in expanded intratumoral alpha and beta TCR counts.

Their cognate antigens are unknown. The sample was lung tumor tissue, taken at surgery. These receptors originate from a male donor with early-stage non-small cell lung cancer.

By its share, this clonotype is medium-sized (0.01 to 0.1%). One junction end disagrees with the germline gene, perhaps due to a read error. The chain carries TRBV7-7 and TRBJ2-3; no definite D call. The CDR3 covers 17 residues. CDR1 SSHAT and CDR2 FNYEAQ come from the germline V gene (reference sequence). CDR3 protein: CASSLKGRRASTDTQYF. The CDR3 DNA reads as TGTGCTAGCAGCTTGAAGGGTCGCCGTGCTAGCACAGATACGCAGTATTTT.

Sample share makes this clonotype medium-sized. The chain has TRBV11-2 and TRBJ2-2, with a tentative D call TRBD2 (6 bases). CDR1 and CDR2 from the germline V gene are SGHAT and FQNNGV. Trimming took off 4 bases at V and 3 bases at J, with 21 bases between the two ends. The CDR3 contains 18 residues. CDR3 region: CASSSEVWREGDTGELFF. The CDR3 nucleotides are TGTGCCAGCAGCTCCGAAGTCTGGAGGGAAGGGGACACCGGGGAGCTGTTTTTT.

This clonotype is categorized as medium-sized. This chain links TRBV12-3 or TRBV12-4 with TRBJ2-7; perhaps TRBD1 as D (5 bases). The V end lost 6 bases, the J end lost 3 bases, and 9 bases lay between the germline ends. The CDR3 is 12 amino acids. CDR3 sequence reads: CASSPRVYEQYF. In nucleotides, the CDR3 is TGTGCCAGCAGCCCCAGGGTCTACGAGCAGTACTTC.

This chain uses TRBV10-3 with TRBJ1-3; D remains ambiguous. CDR3 length: 16 amino acids. Deletions cut 5 bases from V and 2 bases from J, with 16 bases between. Looked up from germline, CDR1 is ENHRY and CDR2 is SYGVKD. The CDR3 DNA follows: TGTGCCATCAGTCCGGGATCGGGAGGCACTGGAAACACCATATATTTT. Translated, it gives CAISPGSGGTGNTIYF.

This clonotype was observed many times. The V call is TRBV6-1, the J call TRBJ2-1; the D gene could be TRBD1 or TRBD2 (7 bases each). CDR1 MNHNS and CDR2 SASEGT come from the germline V gene. The CDR3 is 15 amino acids. V was trimmed by 6 bases and J by 7 bases, leaving 19 bases between them. The CDR3 spells CASSLQGGSGNEQFF. The DNA of the CDR3 is TGTGCCAGCAGCCTCCAGGGGGGTAGCGGGAATGAGCAGTTCTTC.

This clonotype is medium-sized (0.01 to 0.1%) within its sample. The chain links TRBV2 to TRBJ2-3, with 7 bases that match TRBD1. CDR3 length: 15 amino acids. The trim removed 4 bases at V and 2 bases at J, leaving 6 bases unmatched. CDR1 is SNHLY, CDR2 FYNNEI, per germline. The CDR3 here is CASSGGQRNTDTQYF. In nucleotides, the CDR3 is TGTGCCAGCAGTGGGGGACAGCGGAACACAGATACGCAGTATTTT.

This clonotype was recorded many times. The chain combines TRBV3-1 with TRBJ2-5; 14 positions match TRBD2. CDR3 length: 16 amino acids. The J segment lost 5 bases and the V segment lost 4 bases, leaving 6 bases of the junction unmatched. The germline V gene has CDR1 LGHDT and CDR2 YNNKEL (reference sequence). CDR3: CASSLQTSGGAETQYF. As DNA, the CDR3 is TGTGCCAGCAGCCTCCAGACTAGCGGGGGGGCGGAGACCCAGTACTTC.

V is TRBV9 and J is TRBJ1-4; 7 bases fit TRBD1. V was clipped by 4 bases and J by 4 bases; unmatched bases: 4. From germline, CDR1 is SGDLS and CDR2 YYNGEE. CDR3 size: 14 residues. CDR3 DNA: TGTGCCAGCAGCCGGGGGGACAGTAATGAAAAACTGTTTTTT. Amino acid sequence: CASSRGDSNEKLFF.

This clonotype has ten or more counts. The chain recombines TRBV5-1 with TRBJ2-2; 8 bases line up with TRBD1. Germline loops: CDR1 SGHRS, CDR2 YFSETQ. V shed 6 bases and J 5 bases; nucleotides not matched to a gene: 15. The length of the CDR3 is 17 residues. CDR3 in DNA: TGCGCCAGCATCCTTTCGCCGGGACAGGAACGGACCGGGGAGCTGTTTTTT. Protein product: CASILSPGQERTGELFF.

In this sample, this clonotype turned up many times. V gene TRBV7-6 combines with J gene TRBJ1-4; D may be TRBD1 (6 bases). This CDR3 region has 13 residues. V was shortened by 5 bases and J by 7 bases, with 11 bases between the two germline ends. CDR1 is SGHVS and CDR2 is FNYEAQ in the germline V gene. The CDR3 DNA reads as TGTGCCAGCAGCACTTGGGGGGCTGAAAAACTGTTTTTT. As protein: CASSTWGAEKLFF. The variable domain in full, completed from reference TRBV7-6 and TRBJ1-4, reads GAGVSQSPRYKVTKRGQDVALRCDPISGHVSLYWYRQALGQGPEFLTYFNYEAQQDKSGLPNDRFSAERPEGSISTLTIQRTEQRDSAMYRCASSTWGAEKLFFGSGTQLSVL.

This clonotype was picked up many times. This chain links TRBV20-1 with TRBJ2-5; TRBD1 matches at 9 bases. The CDR3 is 14 amino acids. V lost 0 bases and J lost 4; bases outside the gene matches: 3. Germline CDR1 and CDR2: DFQATT and SNEGSKA (reference sequence). CDR3 sequence reads: CSAREGTGIETQYF. CDR3 in DNA: TGCAGTGCTAGAGAGGGGACAGGGATAGAGACCCAGTACTTC.